Described below is a single TCR beta chain sequence and its context. Mismatch with germline at one junction end may stem from a read error. This CDR3 contains 16 residues. Germline CDR1 and CDR2: LGHDT and YNNKEL (reference sequence). This record belongs to a study of T cells in Graves' hyperthyroidism and ophthalmopathy. Regions amplified from RNA transcripts were the TCR beta CDR3 regions. Initially, a first-round RT-PCR of the TCR CDR3 employed the HTBI primer set. TCRdb redid the calling of the multiplex PCR reads with MiXCR, one entry per CDR3 protein. The data contain approximately 590,000 distinct CDR3 sequences, approximately 44% of them singletons.

This receptor was identified in a woman under 30 with Graves' hyperthyroidism. Sequenced: peripheral blood or thyroid tissue (not recorded which). The chain recombines TRBV3-1 with TRBJ1-2; the D gene is possibly TRBD1 (6 bases). CDR3 DNA sequence: TGTACCAGCAGCCATGTCGGGACACCAGGGAGCTATAGCTACACCTTC. It codes for CTSSHVGTPGSYSYTF.